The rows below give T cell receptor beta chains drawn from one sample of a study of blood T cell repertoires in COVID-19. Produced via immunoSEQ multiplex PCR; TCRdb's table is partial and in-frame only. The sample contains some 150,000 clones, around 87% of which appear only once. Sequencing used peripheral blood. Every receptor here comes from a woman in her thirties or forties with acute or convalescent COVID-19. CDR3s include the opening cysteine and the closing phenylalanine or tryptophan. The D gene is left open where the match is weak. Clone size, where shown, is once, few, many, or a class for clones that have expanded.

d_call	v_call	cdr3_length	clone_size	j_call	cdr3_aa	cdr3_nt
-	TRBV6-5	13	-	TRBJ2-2	CASTGRANGELFF	TGTGCCAGCACTGGGCGGGCTAACGGGGAGCTGTTTTTT
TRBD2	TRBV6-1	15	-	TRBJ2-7	CASSERLAGSYEQYF	TGTGCCAGCAGTGAAAGGCTAGCGGGATCCTACGAGCAGTACTTC
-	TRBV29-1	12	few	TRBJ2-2	CSVEDTNGELFF	TGCAGCGTTGAGGACACGAACGGGGAGCTGTTTTTT
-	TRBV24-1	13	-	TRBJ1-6	CATSEGGYSPLHF	TGTGCCACCAGTGAGGGGGGGTATTCACCCCTCCACTTT
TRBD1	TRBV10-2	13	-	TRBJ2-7	CASSWDRGNEQYF	TGCGCCAGCAGCTGGGACAGGGGCAACGAGCAGTACTTC
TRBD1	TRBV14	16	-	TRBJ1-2	CASSPRQGHMDYGYTF	TGTGCCAGCAGCCCTCGACAGGGCCACATGGACTATGGCTACACCTTC
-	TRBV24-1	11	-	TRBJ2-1	CATSDRGTPLF	TGTGCCACCAGTGATCGCGGGACGCCCCTCTTC
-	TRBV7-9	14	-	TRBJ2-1	CASSLSTGLNEQFF	TGTGCCAGCAGCTTAAGCACAGGTCTCAATGAGCAGTTCTTC
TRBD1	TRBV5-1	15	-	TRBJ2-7	CASSGGTGENYEQYF	TGCGCCAGCAGCGGGGGGACAGGGGAAAACTACGAGCAGTACTTC
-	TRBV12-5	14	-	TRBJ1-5	CASARLDSNQPQHF	TGTGCTAGTGCGCGGCTTGATAGCAATCAGCCCCAGCATTTT
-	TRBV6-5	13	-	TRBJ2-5	CASSPREQETQYF	TGTGCCAGCAGTCCAAGAGAACAAGAGACCCAGTACTTC
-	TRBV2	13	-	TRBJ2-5	CASSEGLQETQYF	TGTGCCAGCAGTGAGGGCTTACAAGAGACCCAGTACTTC
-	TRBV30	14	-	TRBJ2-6	CAWTRGYGANVLTF	TGTGCCTGGACCAGGGGTTATGGGGCCAACGTCCTGACTTTC
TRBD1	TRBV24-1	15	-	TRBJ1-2	CATSDSGTANYGYTF	TGTGCCACCAGTGACTCCGGGACAGCTAACTATGGCTACACCTTC
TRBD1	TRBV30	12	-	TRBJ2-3	CAWGTGADTQYF	TGTGCCTGGGGGACAGGGGCAGATACGCAGTATTTT
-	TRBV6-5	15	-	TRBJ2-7	CASRLNRDASYEQYF	TGTGCCAGCCGACTAAACAGGGATGCGTCCTACGAGCAGTACTTC
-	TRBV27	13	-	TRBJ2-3	CASTSAGTDTQYF	TGTGCCAGCACCTCGGCAGGTACAGATACGCAGTATTTT
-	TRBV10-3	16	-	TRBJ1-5	CAISDQTAPHYEPQHF	TGTGCCATCAGTGATCAGACAGCCCCACATTACGAGCCCCAGCATTTT
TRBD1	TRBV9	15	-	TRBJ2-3	CASSGQGRSTDTQYF	TGTGCCAGCAGCGGACAGGGGAGGTCCACAGATACGCAGTATTTT
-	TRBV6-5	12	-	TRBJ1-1	CAGRRGATEAFF	TGTGCCGGCCGGAGGGGAGCCACTGAAGCTTTCTTT
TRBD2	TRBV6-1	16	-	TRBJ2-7	CASSGYWTSGDYEQYF	TGTGCCAGCAGTGGATATTGGACTAGCGGGGACTACGAGCAGTACTTC
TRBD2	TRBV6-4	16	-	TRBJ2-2	CASSSQSGGATGELFF	TGTGCCAGCAGTTCCCAGAGCGGGGGGGCTACCGGGGAGCTGTTTTTT
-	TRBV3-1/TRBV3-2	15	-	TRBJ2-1	CASSQVIGIGNEQFF	TGTGCCAGCAGCCAGGTAATCGGGATTGGGAATGAGCAGTTCTTC
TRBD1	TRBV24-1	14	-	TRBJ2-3	CATSGQGNTDTQYF	TGTGCCACCTCGGGACAGGGGAACACAGATACGCAGTATTTT
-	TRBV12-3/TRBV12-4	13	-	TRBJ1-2	CASTNPGSYGYTF	TGTGCCAGCACCAATCCCGGGAGCTATGGCTACACCTTC
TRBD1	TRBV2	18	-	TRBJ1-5	CASSEMGPGTGGFQPQHF	TGTGCCAGCAGTGAAATGGGTCCCGGGACAGGGGGCTTTCAGCCCCAGCATTTT
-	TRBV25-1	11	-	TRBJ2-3	CASRNSYTQYF	TGTGCCAGCAGGAATAGCTATACGCAGTATTTT
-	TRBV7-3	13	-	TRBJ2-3	CASSSPASDTQYF	TGTGCCAGCAGCTCACCCGCGTCAGATACGCAGTATTTT
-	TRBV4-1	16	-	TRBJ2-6	CASGGGARAGANVLTF	TGCGCCAGCGGCGGGGGCGCCAGGGCTGGGGCCAACGTCCTGACTTTC
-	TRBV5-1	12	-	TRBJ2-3	CASNLGTDTQYF	TGCGCCAGCAATTTAGGCACAGATACGCAGTATTTT
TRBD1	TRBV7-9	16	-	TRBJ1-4	CASSMGQGQTNEKLFF	TGTGCCAGCAGCATGGGACAGGGCCAAACTAATGAAAAACTGTTTTTT
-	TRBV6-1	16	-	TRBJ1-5	CASSEPNTGYNQPQHF	TGTGCCAGCAGTGAACCCAATACAGGGTACAATCAGCCCCAGCATTTT
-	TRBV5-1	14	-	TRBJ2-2	CASSTKTGTGELFF	TGCGCCAGCAGCACTAAAACAGGCACCGGGGAGCTGTTTTTT
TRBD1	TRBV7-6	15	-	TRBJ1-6	CASSPNGGQNSPLHF	TGTGCCAGCAGCCCTAACGGGGGACAGAATTCACCCCTCCACTTT
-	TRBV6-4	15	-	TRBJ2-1	CASSDSAGLYNEQFF	TGTGCCAGCAGTGACTCAGCGGGCCTCTACAATGAGCAGTTCTTC
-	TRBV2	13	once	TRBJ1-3	CASTEESGNTIYF	TGTGCCAGCACGGAGGAGTCTGGAAACACCATATATTTT
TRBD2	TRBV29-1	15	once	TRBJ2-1	CSVEDPGGGLNEQFF	TGCAGCGTTGAAGATCCTGGCGGGGGGCTCAATGAGCAGTTCTTC
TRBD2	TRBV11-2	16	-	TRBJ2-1	CASSYGRTGLAGGEFF	TGTGCCAGCAGCTACGGCCGGACAGGACTAGCGGGGGGCGAGTTCTTC
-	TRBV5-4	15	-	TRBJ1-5	CASSLGGSSNQPQHF	TGTGCCAGCAGCTTGGGAGGGTCTAGCAATCAGCCCCAGCATTTT
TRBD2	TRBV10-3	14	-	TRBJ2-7	CATAHSGRAAGQYF	TGTGCCACCGCCCACAGCGGGAGGGCCGCGGGGCAGTACTTC
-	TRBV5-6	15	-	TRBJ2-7	CASSLLGGLSYEQYF	TGTGCCAGCAGCTTGCTTGGCGGGCTCTCCTACGAGCAGTACTTC
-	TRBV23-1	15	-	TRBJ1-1	CASSQSSPGNTEAFF	TGCGCCAGCAGTCAATCGTCCCCAGGGAATACTGAAGCTTTCTTT
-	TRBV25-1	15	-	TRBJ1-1	CASSEFTGGSTEAFF	TGTGCCAGCAGTGAATTTACGGGAGGGAGCACTGAAGCTTTCTTT
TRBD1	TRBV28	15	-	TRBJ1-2	CATGGDRSVIFGYTF	TGTGCCACGGGGGGGGACAGATCAGTAATTTTTGGCTACACCTTC
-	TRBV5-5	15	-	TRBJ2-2	CASSPGHHPPGELFF	TGTGCCAGCAGCCCGGGACACCACCCCCCCGGGGAGCTGTTTTTT
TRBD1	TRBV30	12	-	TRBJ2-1	CAGDRADNEQFF	TGTGCCGGGGACAGGGCGGACAATGAGCAGTTCTTC
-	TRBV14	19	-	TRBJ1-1	CASSQDEGLLGRMNTEAFF	TGTGCCAGCAGCCAAGACGAGGGACTATTGGGGAGGATGAACACTGAAGCTTTCTTT
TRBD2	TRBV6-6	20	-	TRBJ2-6	CASSPAFRTSGGSGANVLTF	TGTGCCAGCAGTCCCGCCTTTCGGACTAGCGGGGGTTCTGGGGCCAACGTCCTGACTTTC